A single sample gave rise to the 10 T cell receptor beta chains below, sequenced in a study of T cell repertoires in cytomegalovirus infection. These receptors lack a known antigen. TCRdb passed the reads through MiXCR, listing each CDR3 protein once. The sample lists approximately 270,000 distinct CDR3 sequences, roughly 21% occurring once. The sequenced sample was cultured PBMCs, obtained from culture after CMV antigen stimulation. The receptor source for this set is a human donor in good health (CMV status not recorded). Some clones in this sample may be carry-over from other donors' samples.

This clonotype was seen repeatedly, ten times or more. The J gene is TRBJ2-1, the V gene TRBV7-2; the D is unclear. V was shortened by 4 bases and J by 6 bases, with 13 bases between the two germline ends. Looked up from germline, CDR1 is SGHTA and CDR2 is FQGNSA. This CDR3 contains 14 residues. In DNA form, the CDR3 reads TGTGCCAGCAGCTCCTACGACTGGGGCAATGAGCAGTTCTTC. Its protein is CASSSYDWGNEQFF.

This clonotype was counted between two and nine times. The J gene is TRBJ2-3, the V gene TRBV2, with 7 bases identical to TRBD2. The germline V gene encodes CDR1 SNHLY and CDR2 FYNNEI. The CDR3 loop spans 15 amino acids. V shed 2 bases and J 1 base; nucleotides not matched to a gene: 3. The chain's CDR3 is CASSERAGGTDTQYF. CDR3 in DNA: TGTGCCAGCAGTGAACGCGCGGGAGGCACAGATACGCAGTATTTT.

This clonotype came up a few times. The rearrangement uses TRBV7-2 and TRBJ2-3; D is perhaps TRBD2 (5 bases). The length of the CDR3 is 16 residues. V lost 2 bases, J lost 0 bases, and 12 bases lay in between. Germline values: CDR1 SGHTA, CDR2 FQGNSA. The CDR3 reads CASSLRAAVSTDTQYF. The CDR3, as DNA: TGTGCCAGCAGCTTAAGGGCAGCGGTCAGCACAGATACGCAGTATTTT.

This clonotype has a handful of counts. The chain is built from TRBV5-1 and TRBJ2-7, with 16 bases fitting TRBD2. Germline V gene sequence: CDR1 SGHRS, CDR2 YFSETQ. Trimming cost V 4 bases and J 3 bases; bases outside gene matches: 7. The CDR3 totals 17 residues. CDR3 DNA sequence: TGCGCCAGCAGCCCGGGACTAGCGGGAGGGACCAACTACGAGCAGTACTTC. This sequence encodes CASSPGLAGGTNYEQYF.

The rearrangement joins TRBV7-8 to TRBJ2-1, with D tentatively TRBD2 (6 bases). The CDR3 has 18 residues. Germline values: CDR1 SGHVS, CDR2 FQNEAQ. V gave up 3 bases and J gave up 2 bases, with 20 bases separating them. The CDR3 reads CASSFSVGGHSAYNEQFF. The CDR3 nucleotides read TGTGCCAGCAGCTTTAGTGTGGGAGGCCATTCGGCCTACAATGAGCAGTTCTTC.

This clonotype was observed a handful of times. CDR3 sequence: CASSEVGNEQFF. In DNA form, the CDR3 reads TGTGCCAGCAGTGAAGTAGGAAATGAGCAGTTCTTC. The chain uses TRBV6-1 and TRBJ2-1, with D hard to call. CDR1 MNHNS and CDR2 SASEGT come from the germline V gene. Trimming removed 1 base at V and 7 bases at J, with 5 bases between. The CDR3 extends over 12 amino acids.

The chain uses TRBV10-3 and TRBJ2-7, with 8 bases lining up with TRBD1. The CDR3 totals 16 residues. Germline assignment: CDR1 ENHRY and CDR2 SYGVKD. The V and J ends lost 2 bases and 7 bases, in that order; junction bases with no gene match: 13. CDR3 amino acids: CAISEGTGPATLEQYF. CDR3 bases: TGTGCCATCAGTGAGGGGACAGGACCTGCTACGTTGGAGCAGTACTTC.

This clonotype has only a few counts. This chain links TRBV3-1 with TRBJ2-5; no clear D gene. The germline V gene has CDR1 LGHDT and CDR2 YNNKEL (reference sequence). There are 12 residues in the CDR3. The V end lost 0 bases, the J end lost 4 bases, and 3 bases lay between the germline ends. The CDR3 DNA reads TGTGCCAGCAGCCAAGACGCAGAGACCCAGTACTTC. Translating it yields CASSQDAETQYF.

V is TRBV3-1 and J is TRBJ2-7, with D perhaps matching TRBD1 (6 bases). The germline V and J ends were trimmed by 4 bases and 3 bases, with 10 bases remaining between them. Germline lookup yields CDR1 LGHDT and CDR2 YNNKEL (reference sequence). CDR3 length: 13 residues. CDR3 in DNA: TGTGCCAGCAGCCGTCAACAGGGCTACGAGCAGTACTTC. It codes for CASSRQQGYEQYF.

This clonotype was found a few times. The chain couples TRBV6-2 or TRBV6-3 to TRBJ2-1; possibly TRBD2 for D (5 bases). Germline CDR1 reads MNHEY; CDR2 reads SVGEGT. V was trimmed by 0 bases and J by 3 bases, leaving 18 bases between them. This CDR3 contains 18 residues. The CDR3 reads CASSYSPRRSGIYNEQFF. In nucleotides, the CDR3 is TGTGCCAGCAGTTACTCGCCGCGGAGGAGTGGGATCTACAATGAGCAGTTCTTC.